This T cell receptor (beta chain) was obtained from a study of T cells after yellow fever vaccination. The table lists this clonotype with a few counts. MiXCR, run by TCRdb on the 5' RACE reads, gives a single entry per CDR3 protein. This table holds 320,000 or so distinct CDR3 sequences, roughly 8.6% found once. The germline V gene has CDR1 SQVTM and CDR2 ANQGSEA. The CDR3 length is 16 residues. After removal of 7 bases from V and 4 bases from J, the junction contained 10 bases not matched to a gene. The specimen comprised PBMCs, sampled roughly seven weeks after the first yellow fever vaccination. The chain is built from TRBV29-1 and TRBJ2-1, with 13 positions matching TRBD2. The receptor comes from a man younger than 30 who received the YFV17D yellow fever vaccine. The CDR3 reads CSGTSGGAESYNEQFF. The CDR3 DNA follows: TGCAGCGGAACTAGCGGGGGGGCGGAATCGTACAATGAGCAGTTCTTC.